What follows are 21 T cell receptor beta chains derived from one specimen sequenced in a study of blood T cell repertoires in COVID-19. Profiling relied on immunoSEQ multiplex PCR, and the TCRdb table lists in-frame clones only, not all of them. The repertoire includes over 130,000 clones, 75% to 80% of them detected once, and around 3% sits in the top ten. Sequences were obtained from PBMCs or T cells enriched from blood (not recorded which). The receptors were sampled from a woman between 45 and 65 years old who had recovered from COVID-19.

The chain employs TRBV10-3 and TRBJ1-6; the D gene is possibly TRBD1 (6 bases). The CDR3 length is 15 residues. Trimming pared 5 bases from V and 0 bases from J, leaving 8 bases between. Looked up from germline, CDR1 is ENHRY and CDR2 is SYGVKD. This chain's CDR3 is CAISYRDSYNSPLHF. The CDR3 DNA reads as TGTGCCATCAGTTACAGGGACTCCTATAATTCACCCCTCCACTTT.

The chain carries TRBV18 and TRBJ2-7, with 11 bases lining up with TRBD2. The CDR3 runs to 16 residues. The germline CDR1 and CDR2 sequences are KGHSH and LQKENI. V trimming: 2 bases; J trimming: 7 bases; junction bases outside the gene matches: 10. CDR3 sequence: CASSPVATSGMGEQYF. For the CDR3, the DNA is TGTGCCAGCTCACCAGTCGCGACTAGCGGGATGGGGGAGCAGTACTTC.

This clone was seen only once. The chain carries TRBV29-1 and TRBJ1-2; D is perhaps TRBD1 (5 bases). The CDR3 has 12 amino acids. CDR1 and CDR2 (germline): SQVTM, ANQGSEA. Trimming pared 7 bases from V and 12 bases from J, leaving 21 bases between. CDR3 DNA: TGCAGCGGCGGAATAGACAGCCACTTGAACACCTTC. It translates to CSGGIDSHLNTF.

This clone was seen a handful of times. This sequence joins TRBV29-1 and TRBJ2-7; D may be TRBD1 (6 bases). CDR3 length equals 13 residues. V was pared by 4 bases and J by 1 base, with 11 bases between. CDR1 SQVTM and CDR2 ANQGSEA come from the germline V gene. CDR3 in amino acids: CSVAGDQSYEQYF. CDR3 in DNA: TGCAGCGTTGCAGGGGATCAATCCTACGAGCAGTACTTC.

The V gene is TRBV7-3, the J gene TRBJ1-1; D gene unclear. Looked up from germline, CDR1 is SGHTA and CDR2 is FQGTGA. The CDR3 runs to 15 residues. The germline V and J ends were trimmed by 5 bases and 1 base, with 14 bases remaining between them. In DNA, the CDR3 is TGTGCCAGCAGCCTAGAAGGTAAATCGAACACTGAAGCTTTCTTT. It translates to CASSLEGKSNTEAFF.

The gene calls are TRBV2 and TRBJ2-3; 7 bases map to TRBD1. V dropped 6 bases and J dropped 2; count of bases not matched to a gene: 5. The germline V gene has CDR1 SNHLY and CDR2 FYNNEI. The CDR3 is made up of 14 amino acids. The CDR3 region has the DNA TGTGCCAGCAGGACAGGGTCTCACACAGATACGCAGTATTTT. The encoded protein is CASRTGSHTDTQYF.

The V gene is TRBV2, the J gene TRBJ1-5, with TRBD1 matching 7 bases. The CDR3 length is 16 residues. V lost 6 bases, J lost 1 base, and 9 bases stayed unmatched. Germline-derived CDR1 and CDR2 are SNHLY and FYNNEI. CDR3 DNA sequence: TGTGCCAGCAGAGCCCGGGACAGCTACAGCAATCAGCCCCAGCATTTT. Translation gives CASRARDSYSNQPQHF.

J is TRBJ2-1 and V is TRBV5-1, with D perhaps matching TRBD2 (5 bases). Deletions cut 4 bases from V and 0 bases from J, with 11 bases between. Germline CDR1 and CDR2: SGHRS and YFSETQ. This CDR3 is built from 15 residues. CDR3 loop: CASSTDWSSYNEQFF. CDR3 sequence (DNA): TGCGCCAGCAGCACGGACTGGAGCTCCTACAATGAGCAGTTCTTC.

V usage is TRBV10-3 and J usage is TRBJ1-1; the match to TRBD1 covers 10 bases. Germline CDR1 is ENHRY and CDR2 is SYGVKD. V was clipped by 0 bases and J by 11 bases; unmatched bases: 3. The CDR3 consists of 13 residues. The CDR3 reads CAISESDRGVAFF. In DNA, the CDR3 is TGTGCCATCAGTGAGTCGGACAGGGGGGTTGCTTTCTTT.

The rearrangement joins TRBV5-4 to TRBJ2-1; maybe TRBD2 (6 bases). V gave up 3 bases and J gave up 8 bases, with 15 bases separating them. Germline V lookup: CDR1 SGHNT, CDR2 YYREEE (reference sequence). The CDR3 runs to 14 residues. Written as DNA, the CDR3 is TGTGCCAGCAGCTCGGGGGTAGGGAAAGATGAGCAGTTCTTC. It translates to CASSSGVGKDEQFF.

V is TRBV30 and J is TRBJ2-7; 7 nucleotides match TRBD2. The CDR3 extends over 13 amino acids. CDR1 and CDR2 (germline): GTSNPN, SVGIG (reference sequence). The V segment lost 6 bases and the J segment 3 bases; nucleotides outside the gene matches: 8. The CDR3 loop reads CACHRGSRYEQYF. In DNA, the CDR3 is TGTGCCTGTCACCGCGGGAGTCGCTACGAGCAGTACTTC. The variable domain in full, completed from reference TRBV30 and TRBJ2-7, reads SQTIHQWPATLVQPVGSPLSLECTVEGTSNPNLYWYRQAAGRGLQLLFYSVGIGQISSEVPQNLSASRPQDRQFILSSKKLLLSDSGFYLCACHRGSRYEQYFGPGTRLTVT.

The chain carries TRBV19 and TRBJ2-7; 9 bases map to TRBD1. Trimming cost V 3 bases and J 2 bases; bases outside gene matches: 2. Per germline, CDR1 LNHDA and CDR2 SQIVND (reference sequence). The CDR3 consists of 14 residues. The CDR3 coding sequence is TGTGCCAGTAGTATCGGGACAGGGCCCTACGAGCAGTACTTC. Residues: CASSIGTGPYEQYF. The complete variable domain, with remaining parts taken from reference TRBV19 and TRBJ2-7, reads DGGITQSPKYLFRKEGQNVTLSCEQNLNHDAMYWYRQDPGQGLRLIYYSQIVNDFQKGDIAEGYSVSREKKESFPLTVTSAQKNPTAFYLCASSIGTGPYEQYFGPGTRLTVT.

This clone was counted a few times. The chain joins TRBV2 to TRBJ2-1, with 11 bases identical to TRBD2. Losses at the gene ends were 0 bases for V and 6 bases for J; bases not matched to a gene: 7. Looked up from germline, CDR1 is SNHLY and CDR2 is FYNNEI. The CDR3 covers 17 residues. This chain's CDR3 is CASSEALGLAGGNEQFF. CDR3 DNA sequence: TGTGCCAGCAGTGAAGCGCTTGGCCTAGCGGGAGGCAATGAGCAGTTCTTC.

The CDR3 bases are TGTGCCAGCAGTCGGGACAGGGGAAACGAGCAGTACTTC. The encoded protein is CASSRDRGNEQYF. The chain uses TRBV6-5 and TRBJ2-7; 10 nucleotides line up with TRBD1. The CDR3 totals 13 residues. CDR1 is MNHEY and CDR2 is SVGAGI in the germline V gene. The junction had 3 bases not matched to a gene; V was cut back by 5 bases and J by 5 bases.

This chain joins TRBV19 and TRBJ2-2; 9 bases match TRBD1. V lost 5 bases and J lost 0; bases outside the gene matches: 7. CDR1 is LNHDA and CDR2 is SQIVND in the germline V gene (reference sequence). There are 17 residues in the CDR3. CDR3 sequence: CASSLLRTGANTGELFF. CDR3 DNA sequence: TGTGCCAGTAGTCTACTACGGACAGGGGCGAACACCGGGGAGCTGTTTTTT.

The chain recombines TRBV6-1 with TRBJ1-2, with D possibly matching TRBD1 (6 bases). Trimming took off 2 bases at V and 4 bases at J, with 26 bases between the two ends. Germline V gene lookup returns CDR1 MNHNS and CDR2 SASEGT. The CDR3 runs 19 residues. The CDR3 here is CASSEFRGGLDFSPYGYTF. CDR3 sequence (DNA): TGTGCCAGCAGTGAATTTAGGGGGGGTTTAGACTTCTCCCCCTATGGCTACACCTTC.

The CDR3 is CASSGTSGSSSEQYF. CDR3 nucleotide sequence: TGTGCCAGCAGCGGGACTAGCGGGAGCTCGTCCGAGCAGTACTTC. The chain has TRBV9 and TRBJ2-7; 13 nucleotides match TRBD2. The CDR3 spans 15 residues. Germline trimming cut 3 bases from V and 6 bases from J; bases unmatched to any gene: 6. Per the germline V gene, CDR1 is SGDLS and CDR2 is YYNGEE.

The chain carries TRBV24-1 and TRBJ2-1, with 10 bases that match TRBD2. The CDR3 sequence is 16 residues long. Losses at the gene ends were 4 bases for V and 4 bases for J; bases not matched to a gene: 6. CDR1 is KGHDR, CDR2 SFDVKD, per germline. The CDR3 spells CATSDQGLAVYNEQFF. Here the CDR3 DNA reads TGTGCCACCAGTGACCAAGGACTAGCGGTGTACAATGAGCAGTTCTTC.

The CDR3 loop reads CASSREDPTVSPLHF. CDR3 DNA: TGTGCCAGCAGCCGAGAGGACCCGACAGTCTCACCCCTCCACTTT. The chain is built from TRBV27 and TRBJ1-6, with D possibly TRBD1 on 5 matching bases. CDR1 and CDR2 from the germline V gene are MNHEY and SMNVEV (reference sequence). The ends were cut back, 6 bases at V and 10 bases at J, with 19 bases in the middle. This CDR3 has 15 residues.

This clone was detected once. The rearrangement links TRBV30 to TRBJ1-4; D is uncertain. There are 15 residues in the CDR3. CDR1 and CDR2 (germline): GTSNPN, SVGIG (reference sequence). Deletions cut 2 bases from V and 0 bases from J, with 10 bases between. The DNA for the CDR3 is TGTGCCTGGAGTCGGCCGGGTGCAACTAATGAAAAACTGTTTTTT. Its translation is CAWSRPGATNEKLFF. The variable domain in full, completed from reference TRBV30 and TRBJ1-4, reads SQTIHQWPATLVQPVGSPLSLECTVEGTSNPNLYWYRQAAGRGLQLLFYSVGIGQISSEVPQNLSASRPQDRQFILSSKKLLLSDSGFYLCAWSRPGATNEKLFFGSGTQLSVL.

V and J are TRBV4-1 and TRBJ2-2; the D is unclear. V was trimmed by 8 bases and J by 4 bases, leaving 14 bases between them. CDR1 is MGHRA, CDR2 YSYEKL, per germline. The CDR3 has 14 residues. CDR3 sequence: CASRPALVTGELFF. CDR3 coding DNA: TGCGCCAGCCGTCCCGCGCTAGTCACCGGGGAGCTGTTTTTT.